This note documents a single TCR beta chain sequence. Its target is unknown. The data were taken from a study of a mutant IDH1 vaccine in newly diagnosed glioma. Study context: Patients under treatment included about 62% males and about 38% females and had a mean age of around 43 years. Radiotherapy, temozolomide, or both had been given previously, and both were given to most.

Time point noted: baseline, week 1 (first vaccination visit). The treatment here: pre-vaccination baseline after standard-of-care therapy. Patients carried new grade 3 or 4 IDH1-mutant astrocytomas lacking nuclear ATRX. The repertoire was sequenced with immunoSEQ multiplex PCR; TCRdb's copy has only in-frame clones and lacks some. The table lists 85,000 to 100,000 clones, about four fifths of them singletons. Study findings and constraints: Immune responses induced by the vaccine were seen in 93.3% of patients, spanning multiple MHC alleles.

This material consisted of PBMCs, taken from a glioma patient treated with radiotherapy, temozolomide or both. The clonotype originates from a middle-aged man with glioma.

The CDR3 sequence: CATQPRQDQPQHF. In nucleotides, the CDR3 is TGTGCCACCCAACCCCGACAGGATCAGCCCCAGCATTTT. The chain combines TRBV10-3 with TRBJ1-5, with TRBD1 as a possible D gene (6 bases). This CDR3 contains 13 residues. Looked up from germline, CDR1 is ENHRY and CDR2 is SYGVKD. With 10 bases removed from V and 5 bases from J, the gap between germline ends came to 15 bases.